The rows below give T cell receptor beta chains drawn from one sample of a study of blood T cell repertoires in COVID-19. Clones were sequenced by immunoSEQ multiplex PCR, and TCRdb holds only the in-frame ones, with some missing. The table lists around 370,000 clones, 90% of them singletons. Sequences were obtained from peripheral blood. These receptor sequences come from a man aged 18-30 years with active or convalescent COVID-19. Each CDR3 is given with its conserved first and last residue.

j_gene: TRBJ2-1; v_gene: TRBV29-1; CDR3aa: CSVVEVSADLDNEQFF
j_gene: TRBJ2-7; v_gene: TRBV6-6; CDR3aa: CASSYSGSGAYEQYF
j_gene: TRBJ1-5; v_gene: TRBV6-2/TRBV6-3; CDR3aa: CASSRGIQVINQPQHF
j_gene: TRBJ1-6; v_gene: TRBV28; CDR3aa: CASYLRGSYNSPLHF
j_gene: TRBJ2-1; v_gene: TRBV9; CDR3aa: CASSPEQGRRGNEQFF
j_gene: TRBJ2-7; v_gene: TRBV27; CDR3aa: CASRGTGIGGSSYEQYF
j_gene: TRBJ2-6; v_gene: TRBV7-9; CDR3aa: CASTPRGLGLAEASGANVLTF
j_gene: TRBJ2-7; v_gene: TRBV29-1; CDR3aa: CSGKGNYEQYF
j_gene: TRBJ2-7; v_gene: TRBV14; CDR3aa: CASSHGHSYEQYF
j_gene: TRBJ1-1; v_gene: TRBV6-5; CDR3aa: CASSYSTDGNTEAFF
j_gene: TRBJ1-2; v_gene: TRBV24-1; CDR3aa: CATSDSGTNGYTF
j_gene: TRBJ1-3; v_gene: TRBV7-6; CDR3aa: CASRDDRGLGNTIYF
j_gene: TRBJ1-1; v_gene: TRBV27; CDR3aa: CASREQGYTEAFF
j_gene: TRBJ1-2; v_gene: TRBV7-9; CDR3aa: CASSAGEVGGYTF
j_gene: TRBJ2-2; v_gene: TRBV18; CDR3aa: CASSPPSGGVSGELFF
j_gene: TRBJ2-7; v_gene: TRBV9; CDR3aa: CASSVALGGEQYF
j_gene: TRBJ1-1; v_gene: TRBV19; CDR3aa: CASSIGQGLNTEAFF
j_gene: TRBJ2-4; v_gene: TRBV11-3; CDR3aa: CASSTRTVRNIQYF
j_gene: TRBJ2-7; v_gene: TRBV9; CDR3aa: CASSLEDRYIYEQYF
j_gene: TRBJ2-1; v_gene: TRBV19; CDR3aa: CASSIAGGEYNEQFF
j_gene: TRBJ2-7; v_gene: TRBV6-2/TRBV6-3; CDR3aa: CASSYRTGGEQYF
j_gene: TRBJ1-3; v_gene: TRBV5-5; CDR3aa: CASGQRQGTGNTIYF